This TCR beta chain was observed in a study of graft-versus-host responses after intestinal transplantation. Libraries were prepared by immunoSEQ multiplex PCR; TCRdb keeps only in-frame clonotypes and omits some of them. The sample lists some 9,800 clones; roughly 94% were seen once. The CDR3 spans 15 residues. Germline trimming cut 7 bases from V and 0 bases from J; bases unmatched to any gene: 8. The V gene's germline CDR1 is MNHEY and CDR2 SMNVEV (reference sequence). This TCR was sampled from a human patient who received an intestinal transplant, so some T cells may come from the graft donor. The chain couples TRBV27 to TRBJ2-7; 8 positions match TRBD2. Specimen: PBMCs, collected 8 days after intestinal transplant. CDR3 sequence reads: CASTRRGGGSYEQYF. The CDR3 region has the DNA TGTGCCAGCACTCGCCGGGGGGGAGGCTCCTACGAGCAGTACTTC.